A selection of T cell receptor beta chains follows, all from one sample in a study of PD-1 blockade in classical Hodgkin lymphoma. The table came from immunoSEQ multiplex PCR; TCRdb's copy has only in-frame clones and leaves some out. The repertoire includes around 99,000 clones, 80% to 90% of them detected once, and 15% to 20% sits in the top ten. This sample comprised peripheral blood mononuclear cells (PBMCs), obtained before the second cycle of nivolumab. The receptor source for this set is a human donor with classical Hodgkin lymphoma. Each CDR3 is given with its conserved first and last residue. The D gene is left open where the match is weak. For some rows the clone size is stated as once, few or many, or as a class when expanded; others skip it.

clone size	D gene	V gene	J gene	CDR3 protein	CDR3 DNA
-	-	TRBV10-2	TRBJ1-1	CASSEPAHKGAEAFF	TGCGCCAGCAGTGAGCCAGCCCACAAGGGGGCTGAAGCTTTCTTT
-	-	TRBV6-5	TRBJ1-2	CASREGIRDYTF	TGTGCCAGCAGGGAAGGGATAAGGGACTACACCTTC
-	-	TRBV30	TRBJ1-2	CAWTRRNYGYTF	TGTGCCTGGACACGGAGGAACTATGGCTACACCTTC
-	TRBD1	TRBV10-3	TRBJ2-2	CAIGTGAAGELFF	TGTGCCATCGGAACAGGGGCTGCCGGGGAGCTGTTTTTT
-	-	TRBV15	TRBJ2-2	CATSRDPGAITGELFF	TGTGCCACCAGCAGAGACCCAGGGGCCATCACCGGGGAGCTGTTTTTT
-	-	TRBV6-6	TRBJ1-5	CASSYSSQTGQPQHF	TGTGCCAGCAGTTACTCGAGTCAGACTGGACAGCCCCAGCATTTT
-	TRBD2	TRBV9	TRBJ2-7	CASSLRATSSYEQYF	TGTGCCAGCAGCCTGAGAGCGACTAGCAGCTACGAGCAGTACTTC
-	TRBD2	TRBV6-6	TRBJ2-7	CASSSQKGLAGEQYF	TGTGCCAGCAGTTCCCAAAAGGGACTAGCGGGGGAGCAGTACTTC
-	-	TRBV10-3	TRBJ2-7	CAISGQGGGYEQYF	TGTGCCATCAGTGGGCAGGGGGGAGGCTACGAGCAGTACTTC
-	-	TRBV27	TRBJ2-7	CASRSPRGAYEQYF	TGTGCCAGCAGATCTCCCAGGGGGGCCTACGAGCAGTACTTC
-	TRBD2	TRBV7-2	TRBJ2-1	CASSPQTSGREFF	TGTGCCAGCAGCCCCCAGACTAGCGGGAGGGAGTTCTTC
-	TRBD1	TRBV6-6	TRBJ1-2	CATIRGLGEDYGYTF	TGTGCCACCATCAGGGGGCTAGGTGAGGACTATGGCTACACCTTC
-	TRBD1	TRBV2	TRBJ2-5	CASRARQGARETQYF	TGTGCCAGCAGAGCTCGACAGGGGGCTAGGGAGACCCAGTACTTC
once	-	TRBV6-5	TRBJ2-2	CASSYSELANTGELFF	TGTGCCAGCAGTTACTCGGAACTAGCGAACACCGGGGAGCTGTTTTTT
-	-	TRBV6-5	TRBJ1-4	CASSSIAAIGKLFF	TGTGCCAGCAGTTCCATCGCGGCCATCGGAAAACTGTTTTTT
-	TRBD2	TRBV28	TRBJ2-7	CASTWGGAYEQYF	TGTGCCAGCACCTGGGGGGGGGCCTACGAGCAGTACTTC
-	TRBD2	TRBV14	TRBJ2-1	CASSQDSALAGGGGQFF	TGTGCCAGCAGCCAAGATTCAGCACTAGCGGGAGGTGGTGGGCAGTTCTTC
-	TRBD2	TRBV7-3	TRBJ2-5	CASSSRTSGGGETQYF	TGTGCCAGCAGCTCCCGGACTAGCGGGGGTGGGGAGACCCAGTACTTC
-	-	TRBV5-1	TRBJ1-1	CASSLGRVRNTEAFF	TGCGCCAGCAGCTTGGGCAGGGTTAGGAACACTGAAGCTTTCTTT
-	-	TRBV5-5	TRBJ1-5	CASSFGVLITSNQPQHF	TGTGCCAGCAGCTTCGGAGTCCTTATAACTAGCAATCAGCCCCAGCATTTT
-	TRBD2	TRBV7-6	TRBJ2-5	CASSLVPRGGEETQYF	TGTGCCAGCAGCTTAGTGCCAAGGGGAGGGGAGGAGACCCAGTACTTC
once	TRBD1	TRBV18	TRBJ1-5	CASSPTGGANQPQHF	TGTGCCAGCTCACCTACAGGGGGCGCAAATCAGCCCCAGCATTTT
-	-	TRBV11-3	TRBJ2-7	CASSLGPGESYEQYF	TGTGCCAGCAGCTTAGGTCCAGGGGAGTCCTACGAGCAGTACTTC
-	-	TRBV9	TRBJ1-1	CASSPGLATEAFF	TGTGCCAGCAGCCCCGGGCTCGCCACTGAAGCTTTCTTT
few	-	TRBV28	TRBJ1-2	CASSFTVPDGYTF	TGTGCCAGCAGTTTTACGGTGCCGGATGGCTACACCTTC
-	TRBD1	TRBV7-8	TRBJ2-7	CASSPPSGTGTREQYF	TGTGCCAGCAGCCCCCCCTCCGGGACAGGGACGAGGGAGCAGTACTTC